This note documents a single T cell receptor (beta chain) sequence. Its specificity is unknown. The method was immunoSEQ multiplex PCR; TCRdb's version includes in-frame clones alone and lacks a portion of them. The sample has 95,000 to 150,000 clones; over 80% are singletons. The data are from a study of T cell responses to AZD1222 COVID-19 vaccine. General observations from the study: Every sample of the repertoires postdated the peak T cell response.

Samples with a second dose at about 4 or about 12 weeks were pooled together. V was trimmed by 5 bases and J by 4 bases, leaving 9 bases between them. The CDR3 contains 12 residues. In germline, CDR1 is SGHAT, CDR2 FQNNGV. The TCR originated in an adult who received the AZD1222 COVID-19 vaccine. The V gene is TRBV11-2, the J gene TRBJ2-7; tentatively, D is TRBD1 (5 bases). This specimen was peripheral blood, taken 28 days after the second AZD1222 dose. The CDR3 region has the DNA TGTGCCAGCAGCACAGACAGTTACGAGCAGTACTTC. It is translated as CASSTDSYEQYF.